One and the same sample provided the 5 T cell receptor beta chains below, sequenced in a study of blood T cells in healthy people across ages. Through a sample-barcoded 5' primer and a J-beta primer mix, a second PCR was run for roughly 7 to 12 cycles. MiXCR was run by TCRdb on the 5' RACE reads, yielding one entry per CDR3 protein. Of about 760,000 distinct CDR3 sequences in the sample, approximately 25% were seen once. This same sample was also part of a study on T cells of mothers and their children.

The sample comprised blood. The receptors come from a boy between 10 and 17 years old in good health.

The chain is built from TRBV29-1 and TRBJ2-4; 10 bases match TRBD1. The germline gives CDR1 SQVTM, CDR2 ANQGSEA. The CDR3 runs 15 residues. J was trimmed by 5 bases and V by 0 bases; bases with no gene match: 4. CDR3 DNA: TGCAGCGTTGAAGACGCCGGGACAGGGGAAAACATTCAGTACTTC. Residues: CSVEDAGTGENIQYF.

This clonotype was counted only a few times. The gene calls are TRBV5-1 and TRBJ2-5; 9 nucleotides line up with TRBD2. The tail of the sequence fits TRBJ2-1 better, so the J call may be wrong. The CDR3 extends over 13 amino acids. CDR1 is SGHRS, CDR2 YFSETQ, per germline. Here the CDR3 reads CASSLASGVEQFF. CDR3 DNA: TGCGCCAGCAGCTTAGCTAGCGGGGTAGAGCAGTTCTTC.

Only a few counts were recorded for this clonotype. V is TRBV29-1 and J is TRBJ2-7; D remains ambiguous. The CDR3 totals 13 residues. Germline V gene data show CDR1 as SQVTM and CDR2 as ANQGSEA. V dropped 4 bases and J dropped 2 bases, with 12 bases sitting between them. Written as DNA, the CDR3 is TGCAGCGTTGTTGGCCGGGCAGCCTACGAGCAGTACTTC. Protein product: CSVVGRAAYEQYF.

The chain carries TRBV2 and TRBJ2-3; 7 nucleotides line up with TRBD1. The CDR3 runs 15 residues. The V and J ends lost 5 bases and 0 bases, in that order; junction bases with no gene match: 5. Germline CDR1 is SNHLY and CDR2 is FYNNEI. As DNA, the CDR3 is TGTGCCAGCAGTCCCTCGGGACAGAGCACAGATACGCAGTATTTT. Its protein is CASSPSGQSTDTQYF.

The chain recombines TRBV11-1 with TRBJ2-3; TRBD1 is a possible D gene (6 bases). V was clipped by 5 bases and J by 2 bases, with 14 bases between them. Germline loops: CDR1 SGHAT, CDR2 FQDESV (reference sequence). The CDR3 contains 15 residues. CDR3 amino acids: CASSLRDTLTDTQYF. The CDR3 DNA sequence: TGTGCCAGCAGCCTCCGGGACACCCTCACAGATACGCAGTATTTT.